This T cell receptor (beta chain) was found in a study of response to subunit inactivated influenza vaccine. Study results and caveats: New T cells are recruited in small numbers by each seasonal influenza vaccination, according to the authors' suggestion.

On this clonotype itself: Its target is not known.

Via MiXCR, TCRdb re-called the RT-PCR reads, giving one row per CDR3 protein. The sample has around 580,000 distinct CDR3 sequences; about 10% are singletons. The material was PBMCs from blood, obtained on the day of vaccination. The TCR originated in a middle-aged man who received an inactivated influenza vaccine.

CDR3 residues: CASSETSLINNEQFF. The CDR3 DNA reads as TGTGCCAGCAGTGAGACTAGCCTGATCAACAATGAGCAGTTCTTC. This sequence joins TRBV25-1 and TRBJ2-1, with 7 bases aligning to TRBD2. This CDR3 is 15 amino acids long. Germline V gene lookup returns CDR1 MGHDK and CDR2 SYGVNS. The junction had 7 bases not matched to a gene; V was cut back by 3 bases and J by 5 bases. The full variable domain, with the rest looked up from reference TRBV25-1 and TRBJ2-1, is EADIYQTPRYLVIGTGKKITLECSQTMGHDKMYWYQQDPGMELHLIHYSYGVNSTEKGDLSSESTVSRIRTEHFPLTLESARPSHTSQYLCASSETSLINNEQFFGPGTRLTVL.